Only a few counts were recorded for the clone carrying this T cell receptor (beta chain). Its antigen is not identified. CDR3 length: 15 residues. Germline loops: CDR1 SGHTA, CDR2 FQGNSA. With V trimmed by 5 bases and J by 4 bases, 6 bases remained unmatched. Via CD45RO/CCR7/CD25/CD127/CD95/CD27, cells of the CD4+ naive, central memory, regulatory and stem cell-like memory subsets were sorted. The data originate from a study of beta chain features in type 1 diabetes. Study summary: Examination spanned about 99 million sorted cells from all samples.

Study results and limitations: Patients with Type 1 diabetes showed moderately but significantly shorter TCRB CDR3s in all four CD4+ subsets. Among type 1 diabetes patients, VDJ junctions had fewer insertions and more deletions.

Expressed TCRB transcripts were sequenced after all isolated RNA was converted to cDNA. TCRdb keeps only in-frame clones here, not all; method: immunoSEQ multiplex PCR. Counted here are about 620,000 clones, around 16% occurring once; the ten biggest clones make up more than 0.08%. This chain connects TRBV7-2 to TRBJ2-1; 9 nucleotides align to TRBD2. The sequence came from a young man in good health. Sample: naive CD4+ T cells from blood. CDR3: CASSPGLAGYNEQFF. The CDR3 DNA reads TGTGCCAGCAGCCCCGGTCTAGCGGGGTACAATGAGCAGTTCTTC.